Each of the 8 T cell receptor beta chains below was sequenced from the same sample in a study of cytomegalovirus exposure and HLA in healthy donors (dated by TCRdb to about 2017). The library was built by means of the immunoSEQ multiplex PCR assay. For the multiplex PCR, a mixture combining 60 forward primers for TCR Vbeta segments and 13 reverse primers for TCR Jbeta segments was used. The immuneACCESS repertoire file appears here via TCRdb, limited to in-frame rearrangements. These files lack a portion of the clones; in checked studies, under half of the deficit traces to unresolved V genes, and the cause of the others is not known. The table for this sample records some 50,000 clones. The biggest ten clones account for more than 0.9% of the sample. Sequencing was performed on PBMCs. The receptors stem from a woman in her thirties or forties in good health and CMV-seronegative.

The V call is TRBV4-1, the J call TRBJ2-5; 8 bases agree with TRBD2. With the DNA end fitting TRBJ2-7 better, the J assignment may be wrong. The CDR3 spans 15 residues. Germline V gene data show CDR1 as MGHRA and CDR2 as YSYEKL. CDR3 protein: CASSQGPSSGNEQYF. The DNA of the CDR3 is TGCGCCAGCAGCCAAGGTCCTAGTAGCGGGAACGAGCAGTACTTC.

The CDR3 nucleotides read TGTGCCAGCCTCTCAGGGGGCTTGGGTGAAAAACTGTTTTTT. Its translation: CASLSGGLGEKLFF. This chain uses TRBV19 with TRBJ1-4, with 8 bases lining up with TRBD1. Germline values: CDR1 LNHDA, CDR2 SQIVND (reference sequence). V lost 9 bases and J lost 7; bases outside the gene matches: 10. This CDR3 is 14 amino acids long. The full variable domain, completed using reference TRBV19 and TRBJ1-4, is DGGITQSPKYLFRKEGQNVTLSCEQNLNHDAMYWYRQDPGQGLRLIYYSQIVNDFQKGDIAEGYSVSREKKESFPLTVTSAQKNPTAFYLCASLSGGLGEKLFFGSGTQLSVL.

The gene calls are TRBV27 and TRBJ2-7; perhaps TRBD1 as D (6 bases). V shed 2 bases and J shed 2 bases, with 10 bases lying between them. The CDR3 is 14 amino acids. Germline lookup yields CDR1 MNHEY and CDR2 SMNVEV (reference sequence). The chain's CDR3 is CASSLHQGPYEQYF. CDR3 sequence (DNA): TGTGCCAGCAGTTTACATCAGGGGCCCTACGAGCAGTACTTC.

Here the CDR3 DNA reads TGTGCCACCAGCAGAGGGGACACCGCCTACGAGCAGTACTTC. This sequence encodes CATSRGDTAYEQYF. V usage is TRBV15 and J usage is TRBJ2-7, with D possibly matching TRBD1 (6 bases). The CDR3 runs to 14 residues. Trimming took off 1 base at V and 2 bases at J, with 9 bases between the two ends. Looked up from germline, CDR1 is LNHNV and CDR2 is YYDKDF (reference sequence).

The chain links TRBV5-1 to TRBJ2-1; 10 bases fit TRBD1. Germline CDR1 and CDR2: SGHRS and YFSETQ. This CDR3 spans 14 amino acids. V was clipped by 2 bases and J by 6 bases; unmatched bases: 2. CDR3 in amino acids: CASSFRTGGNEQFF. The CDR3 nucleotides read TGCGCCAGCAGCTTCCGGACAGGGGGCAATGAGCAGTTCTTC.

The J gene is TRBJ1-1, the V gene TRBV28; 8 bases align to TRBD1. The germline V gene has CDR1 MDHEN and CDR2 SYDVKM. The CDR3 sequence is 14 residues long. Losses at the gene ends were 2 bases for V and 2 bases for J; bases not matched to a gene: 1. The CDR3 region is CASSLTGGNTEAFF. The CDR3 coding sequence is TGTGCCAGCAGTTTAACAGGGGGAAACACTGAAGCTTTCTTT.

The rearrangement uses TRBV5-4 and TRBJ2-3; 9 bases fit TRBD1. Germline assignment: CDR1 SGHNT and CDR2 YYREEE (reference sequence). With V trimmed by 1 base and J by 4 bases, 7 bases remained unmatched. There are 16 residues in the CDR3. Here the CDR3 DNA reads TGTGCCAGCAGCTTGCTCGGGACAGGGAACGCAGATACGCAGTATTTT. Amino acids: CASSLLGTGNADTQYF.

The chain recombines TRBV7-9 with TRBJ2-7; 9 positions agree with TRBD1. V lost 10 bases, J lost 2 bases, and 9 bases stayed unmatched. The germline V gene encodes CDR1 SEHNR and CDR2 FQNEAQ (reference sequence). The CDR3 is 14 amino acids. The CDR3 bases are TGTGCCACAACAGGGGGGACAGGGCCCTACGAGCAGTACTTC. Its protein product is CATTGGTGPYEQYF.